This T cell receptor (beta chain) was identified in a study of blood T cell repertoires in COVID-19. Study details: Researchers got acute and convalescent COVID-19 samples from the United States, Italy and Spain. The analysed material was cDNA or gDNA that came from T cells, B-cell-depleted T cells, or PBMCs.

Authors' methods: Reference gene primer amplification yielded estimated nucleated cell counts. Libraries were prepared by immunoSEQ multiplex PCR; TCRdb keeps only in-frame clonotypes and omits some of them. V and J calls and clone size come straight from that table; D and trimming were deduced from the DNA. The sample shows 100,000 or so clones, about four fifths of them seen only once. V was clipped by 0 bases and J by 9 bases, with 12 bases between them. Germline CDR1 reads LGHNA; CDR2 reads YSLEER. There are 14 residues in the CDR3. The sequenced sample was peripheral blood. The V call is TRBV4-3, the J call TRBJ1-5, with TRBD1 as a possible D gene (5 bases). This sequence originates from a human donor in a cohort sampled during active COVID-19. The CDR3 bases are TGCGCCAGCAGCCAAGAATTAGGGGCAGGGCCCCAGCATTTT. This gives the protein CASSQELGAGPQHF.